The following is a T cell receptor (beta chain) sequence with its context. Assay used: immunoSEQ multiplex PCR; TCRdb lists only in-frame clones, some missing. The data show tens of thousands of clones, approximately 88% seen once. The sample belongs to a study of OX40 agonist ivuxolimab in advanced cancers. Study background: Patients were dosed with the agonistic anti-OX40 (CD134) antibody ivuxolimab.

This receptor was identified in an adult with an advanced solid tumor such as melanoma, head and neck, liver or kidney cancer. Sequenced here: CD4+ or CD8+ T cells sorted from blood, sampled in a trial of the OX40 agonist ivuxolimab.

The CDR3 loop reads CASSLGRGHNEQFF. Here the CDR3 DNA reads TGTGCCAGCAGCTTAGGACGGGGCCACAATGAGCAGTTCTTC. The chain uses TRBV7-2 and TRBJ2-1, with D perhaps assigned TRBD1 or TRBD2 (5 bases each). CDR3 length equals 14 residues. CDR1 and CDR2 from the germline V gene are SGHTA and FQGNSA. The V end lost 1 base, the J end lost 5 bases, and 9 bases lay between the germline ends.